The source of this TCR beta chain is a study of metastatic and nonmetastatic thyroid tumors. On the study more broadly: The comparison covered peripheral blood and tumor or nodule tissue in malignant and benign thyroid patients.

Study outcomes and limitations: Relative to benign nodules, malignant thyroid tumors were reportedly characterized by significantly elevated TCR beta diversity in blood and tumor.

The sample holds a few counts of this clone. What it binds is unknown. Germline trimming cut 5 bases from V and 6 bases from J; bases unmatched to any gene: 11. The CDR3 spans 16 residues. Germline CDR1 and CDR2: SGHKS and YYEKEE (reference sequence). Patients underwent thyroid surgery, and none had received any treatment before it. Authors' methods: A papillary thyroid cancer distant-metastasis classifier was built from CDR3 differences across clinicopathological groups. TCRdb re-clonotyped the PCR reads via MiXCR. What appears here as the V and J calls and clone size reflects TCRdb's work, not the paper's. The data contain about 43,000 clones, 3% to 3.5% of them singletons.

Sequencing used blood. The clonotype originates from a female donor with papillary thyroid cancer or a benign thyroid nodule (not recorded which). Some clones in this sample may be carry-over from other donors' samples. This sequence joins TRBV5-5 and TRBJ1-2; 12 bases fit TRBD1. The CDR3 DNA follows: TGTGCCAGCAGAAGGGGGACAGGGGGCCCCCCCGATGGCTACACCTTC. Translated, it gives CASRRGTGGPPDGYTF.